This TCR beta chain appears in the sequencing data of a study of human T cells and chemical hapten exposure. This clonotype was seen at least ten times. The germline V gene encodes CDR1 SGHTS and CDR2 YDEGEE. This CDR3 region has 13 residues. V lost 3 bases, J lost 11 bases, and 17 bases lay in between. Each CDR3 protein is one row after TCRdb ran MiXCR on the RACE reads. The sample comprises tens of thousands of distinct CDR3 sequences, 11% of which are singletons, and over 3.5% rests with the top ten. The sample's time point: patch test 3, about 24 weeks after DPC sensitization. The treatment: therapeutic diphenylcyclopropenone sensitization with weekly scalp DPC.

The rearrangement joins TRBV5-8 to TRBJ1-1; D remains unclear. Source: whole blood, taken in connection with sensitization to the hapten diphenylcyclopropenone (DPC). This TCR came from a woman between 45 and 65 years old with alopecia areata. Some clones in this sample may be carry-over from other donors' samples. The CDR3 here is CASSSRVPLTAFF. CDR3 bases: TGTGCCAGCAGCTCCCGGGTCCCTCTTACGGCTTTCTTT.